This T cell receptor beta chain was captured in a study of control samples from healthy donors and cancer patients. V trimming: 4 bases; J trimming: 4 bases; junction bases outside the gene matches: 5. There are 14 residues in the CDR3. Germline-derived CDR1 and CDR2 are LGHDT and YNNKEL (reference sequence). Only in-frame clones appear in the TCRdb table, and some are missing; sequencing was by immunoSEQ multiplex PCR. The data contain under 450,000 clones, about nine tenths of them singletons. Sequencing input: PBMCs. The chain uses TRBV3-1 (or the pseudogene TRBV3-2) and TRBJ1-1; 8 nucleotides line up with TRBD1. This TCR was recovered from a man between 40 and 49 years old with head and neck cancer. The CDR3 region is CASSLSDRGTEAFF. The DNA of the CDR3 is TGTGCCAGCAGCCTATCCGACAGGGGCACTGAAGCTTTCTTT.